This entry concerns a single T cell receptor (beta chain). Its antigen is as yet unknown. This sample is drawn from a study of CD8 T cells in ankylosing spondylitis. Study-level points and caveats: Disease-linked clones displayed a CD8+ phenotype and appeared relatively rarely in peripheral blood.

Libraries of TCR beta came from quantitative 5'-RACE with molecular barcodes. TCRdb re-derived calls from the 5' RACE reads in MiXCR, one entry per CDR3 protein. The sample shows 300,000 to 350,000 distinct CDR3 sequences, approximately 10% of them seen only once. The CDR3 extends over 12 amino acids. Sequencing was performed on blood, either unsorted or a sorted T cell fraction (not recorded which). The TCR originated in a female donor with ankylosing spondylitis or in good health (not recorded which). This sequence joins TRBV12-3 or TRBV12-4 and TRBJ1-5; 9 bases map to TRBD1. The CDR3 reads CEKTGGNQPQHF. The CDR3 DNA is TGTGAAAAGACAGGGGGGAATCAGCCCCAGCATTTT.